This entry lists 15 T cell receptor beta chains sequenced from one sample in a study of blood T cell repertoires in COVID-19. Method: immunoSEQ multiplex PCR; TCRdb's copy keeps in-frame clones and lacks some. The sample includes around 200,000 clones, about nine tenths of them seen just once. Material: peripheral blood. The source of these receptors is a man in his forties or fifties with acute or convalescent COVID-19.

The V call is TRBV19, the J call TRBJ1-1, with D tentatively TRBD1 (6 bases). V was cut by 7 bases and J by 1 base, with 13 bases left in between. The CDR3 spans 14 residues. Germline values: CDR1 LNHDA, CDR2 SQIVND (reference sequence). The CDR3 is CASIPDRTNTEAFF. DNA of the CDR3: TGTGCCAGTATCCCTGACAGGACGAACACTGAAGCTTTCTTT.

As concerns this clone: No DNA is shown, since the ends of the CDR3 on it are uncertain; the CDR3 is the one TCRdb lists. The chain has TRBV30 and TRBJ1-4; no DNA check was done on the table's D call, TRBD1. The CDR3 extends over 12 residues, inclusive of both ends. Germline assignment: CDR1 GTSNPN and CDR2 SVGIG (reference sequence). The CDR3 spells CAWGAGNAPRFF.

The chain recombines TRBV7-9 with TRBJ1-2; 12 bases agree with TRBD1. The CDR3 covers 15 residues. Germline V gene sequence: CDR1 SEHNR, CDR2 FQNEAQ (reference sequence). The ends lost 5 bases at V and 2 bases at J; junction bases unmatched: 3. This CDR3 reads CASSIGTGGNYGYTF. CDR3 DNA sequence: TGTGCCAGCAGCATAGGGACAGGGGGCAACTATGGCTACACCTTC.

The rearrangement uses TRBV18 and TRBJ2-3; 12 nucleotides match TRBD1. Trimming at V came to 0 bases and at J to 1 base, leaving 11 bases not matched to a gene. The germline gives CDR1 KGHSH, CDR2 LQKENI. CDR3 length: 20 amino acids. The CDR3 nucleotides read TGTGCCAGCTCACCACCCACGTGGGACAGGGGGCCGTGGGGCACAGATACGCAGTATTTT. Translation: CASSPPTWDRGPWGTDTQYF.

The chain employs TRBV18 and TRBJ2-1, with 8 bases fitting TRBD2. Germline CDR1 KGHSH, CDR2 LQKENI. The CDR3 has 16 residues. V lost 2 bases, J lost 3 bases, and 6 bases stayed unmatched. As DNA, the CDR3 is TGTGCCAGCTCACCATCATTCGGGGGGGACTACAATGAGCAGTTCTTC. It codes for CASSPSFGGDYNEQFF.

This clone was observed a handful of times. The chain uses TRBV5-1 and TRBJ1-2; the D is unclear. This CDR3 has 15 amino acids. The V end was cut by 0 bases, the J end by 6 bases, with 15 bases between. Germline V gene data show CDR1 as SGHRS and CDR2 as YFSETQ. The CDR3 loop is CASSLALVTLDGYTF. The CDR3 region has the DNA TGCGCCAGCAGCTTGGCCTTGGTGACATTAGATGGCTACACCTTC. Using reference TRBV5-1 and TRBJ1-2 for the parts outside the CDR3, the full variable domain is KAGVTQTPRYLIKTRGQQVTLSCSPISGHRSVSWYQQTPGQGLQFLFEYFSETQRNKGNFPGRFSGRQFSNSRSEMNVSTLELGDSALYLCASSLALVTLDGYTFGSGTRLTVV.

This chain links TRBV27 with TRBJ1-1; 8 nucleotides agree with TRBD1. This CDR3 has 14 amino acids. CDR1 is MNHEY, CDR2 SMNVEV, per germline (reference sequence). The junction had 8 bases not matched to a gene; V was cut back by 5 bases and J by 6 bases. CDR3 amino acids: CASSIRQGIPEAFF. The CDR3 DNA reads as TGTGCCAGCAGTATAAGACAGGGGATCCCTGAAGCTTTCTTT.

The rearrangement uses TRBV11-3 and TRBJ2-1; 9 bases are shared with TRBD1. After removal of 1 base from V and 4 bases from J, the junction contained 8 bases not matched to a gene. CDR1 SGHNT and CDR2 YENEEA come from the germline V gene. This CDR3 has 17 residues. CDR3 sequence reads: CASSLGPDRGSYNEQFF. In DNA form, the CDR3 reads TGTGCCAGCAGCTTAGGCCCGGACAGGGGATCGTACAATGAGCAGTTCTTC.

V usage is TRBV5-5 and J usage is TRBJ1-3; D remains unclear. The V and J ends lost 2 bases and 0 bases respectively, with 12 bases between them. The CDR3 totals 16 residues. CDR1 is SGHKS, CDR2 YYEKEE, per germline (reference sequence). Here the CDR3 DNA reads TGTGCCAGCAGCTTACAGACCGATTACTCTGGAAACACCATATATTTT. It translates to CASSLQTDYSGNTIYF.

The J gene is TRBJ1-5, the V gene TRBV19; 7 bases align to TRBD1. In germline, CDR1 is LNHDA, CDR2 SQIVND (reference sequence). J was trimmed by 4 bases and V by 0 bases; bases with no gene match: 6. The CDR3 consists of 16 residues. CDR3 in DNA: TGTGCCAGTAGTATAGAGGCGATACAGGGGAATCAGCCCCAGCATTTT. Translation: CASSIEAIQGNQPQHF.

The chain carries TRBV3-1 (or the pseudogene TRBV3-2) and TRBJ1-5; D possibly corresponds to TRBD1 (6 bases). The V and J ends lost 3 bases and 0 bases respectively, with 12 bases between them. The CDR3 covers 16 residues. Per germline, CDR1 LGHDT and CDR2 YNNKEL (reference sequence). The CDR3 sequence is CASSHGTMISNQPQHF. The CDR3 nucleotides are TGTGCCAGCAGCCATGGGACAATGATTAGCAATCAGCCCCAGCATTTT.

Only one count was recorded for this clone. V usage is TRBV6-6 and J usage is TRBJ2-1; D remains ambiguous. V lost 5 bases to trimming and J lost 5 bases, with 7 bases between them. The CDR3 totals 12 residues. CDR1 is MNHNY and CDR2 is SVGAGI in the germline V gene (reference sequence). The CDR3 DNA follows: TGTGCCAGCAGTACAGCAAACAATGAGCAGTTCTTC. It yields the protein CASSTANNEQFF.

This clone was detected once. V and J are TRBV3-1 (or the pseudogene TRBV3-2) and TRBJ1-5; TRBD1 might be the D (5 bases). Trimming pared 1 base from V and 2 bases from J, leaving 9 bases between. CDR1 LGHDT and CDR2 YNNKEL come from the germline V gene (reference sequence). This CDR3 has 15 amino acids. The CDR3 loop reads CASSQGQSGNQPQHF. The CDR3 DNA reads TGTGCCAGCAGCCAAGGACAGTCGGGCAATCAGCCCCAGCATTTT.

The chain is built from TRBV15 and TRBJ1-1; the D gene is possibly TRBD1 (5 bases). V shed 3 bases and J shed 0 bases, with 8 bases lying between them. Looked up from germline, CDR1 is LNHNV and CDR2 is YYDKDF (reference sequence). The CDR3 runs to 14 residues. The CDR3 sequence: CATSSNRMNTEAFF. CDR3 DNA sequence: TGTGCCACCAGCAGCAACAGGATGAACACTGAAGCTTTCTTT.

The chain joins TRBV29-1 to TRBJ2-7, with D perhaps matching TRBD1 (5 bases). Germline CDR1 and CDR2: SQVTM and ANQGSEA. V lost 7 bases and J lost 2, with 15 bases in between. CDR3 length: 13 residues. The CDR3 DNA reads as TGCAGCGCGGTGGGGCAGACGACCTACGAGCAGTACTTC. Its protein product is CSAVGQTTYEQYF.